The rows below give T cell receptor beta chains drawn from one sample of a study of T cells after yellow fever vaccination. TCRdb reprocessed the 5' RACE reads via MiXCR and lists one record per CDR3 protein. There are roughly 170,000 distinct CDR3 sequences in the sample; 6.2% occur only once, and approximately 3% lies in the top ten. The sequencing here drew on CD4+ T cells sorted from PBMCs, taken on the day of the first yellow fever vaccination. The receptors were sampled from a young man who received the YFV17D yellow fever vaccine. Each CDR3 is given with its conserved first and last residue. A D gene is named only where the DNA matches it firmly. A clone size is listed for some rows: how often the clone was seen (once, few, many), or a class if it is expanded.

TGTGCCAGCAGCCGGAGACCCAGCTCCTACGAGCAGTACTTC | CASSRRPSSYEQYF | 14 | TRBV7-2 | - | TRBJ2-7 | many
TGTGCCAGCAGCCAAAACGGGGGAGGTACCGGGGAGCTGTTTTTT | CASSQNGGGTGELFF | 15 | TRBV3-1 | - | TRBJ2-2 | few
TGTGCCAGCAGTTCACAGGGGTCGCGAGCTTTCTTT | CASSSQGSRAFF | 12 | TRBV6-5 | TRBD1 | TRBJ1-1 | many
TGCAGCGTCGGCCGGAGCTCCTACAATGAGCAGTTCTTC | CSVGRSSYNEQFF | 13 | TRBV29-1 | - | TRBJ2-1 | -
TGTGCCAGCAGCACCAGGGTTGCGGGCTCCTACGAGCAGTACTTC | CASSTRVAGSYEQYF | 15 | TRBV7-9 | - | TRBJ2-7 | many
TGTGCCAGCAGCTTAAGCGGTAGGGCAGATACGCAGTATTTT | CASSLSGRADTQYF | 14 | TRBV7-3 | - | TRBJ2-3 | few
TGTGCCAGCAGTACTAGGCAGGGGACCTATCAGCCCCAGCATTTT | CASSTRQGTYQPQHF | 15 | TRBV12-3/TRBV12-4 | - | TRBJ1-5 | -
TGTGCCAGCAGCTTTCGGCCGGGCTCCTTCTCCGGGGAGCTGTTTTTT | CASSFRPGSFSGELFF | 16 | TRBV7-2 | - | TRBJ2-2 | few
TGCAGTGAAGAGCCGAGGGCCAACACTGAAGCTTTCTTT | CSEEPRANTEAFF | 13 | TRBV20-1 | - | TRBJ1-1 | many
TGTGCCACCCCGGATCCAGCTGGCTACACCTTC | CATPDPAGYTF | 11 | TRBV28 | - | TRBJ1-2 | few
TGCAGTGCAGTACTAGCGGGGGGCCACAATGAGCAGTTCTTC | CSAVLAGGHNEQFF | 14 | TRBV20-1 | TRBD2 | TRBJ2-1 | few
TGTGCCAGCAGCTTAGAGAACAGGGCAAGATACAATGAGCAGTTCTTC | CASSLENRARYNEQFF | 16 | TRBV11-2 | - | TRBJ2-1 | many
TGTGCCAGCAGCTTAGAGGTCTCAGGGGAGACCCAGTACTTC | CASSLEVSGETQYF | 14 | TRBV7-2 | - | TRBJ2-5 | few
TGTGCCAGCAACCCGGGGTGGCACCTTGTGGAGACCCAGTACTTC | CASNPGWHLVETQYF | 15 | TRBV3-1 | - | TRBJ2-5 | few
TGCGCCAGCAGCCCTAGCGGGGGGGCCTACGAGCAGTACTTC | CASSPSGGAYEQYF | 14 | TRBV10-1 | TRBD2 | TRBJ2-7 | many
TGCAGCGTTGAAATCCTTAGTACCAATGAGCAGTTCTTC | CSVEILSTNEQFF | 13 | TRBV29-1 | - | TRBJ2-1 | few
TGCGCCCGTTTCGCGGGGGATACAGATACGCAGTATTTT | CARFAGDTDTQYF | 13 | TRBV20-1 | TRBD2 | TRBJ2-3 | many
TGTGCCAGCAGTTACCGGACAGGGAAGGCTGAGCAGTTCTTC | CASSYRTGKAEQFF | 14 | TRBV6-2/TRBV6-3 | TRBD1 | TRBJ2-1 | many
TGCGCCAGCAGCCAAGAGTTCGCACTAGCGGGGGGGCCCGGGACAGATACGCAGTATTTT | CASSQEFALAGGPGTDTQYF | 20 | TRBV4-1 | TRBD2 | TRBJ2-3 | many
TGTGCCAGCAGTTCTCCACTAGCGGGGTACAAAGGTGAGCAGTTCTTC | CASSSPLAGYKGEQFF | 16 | TRBV28 | TRBD2 | TRBJ2-1 | many
TGTGCCAGCATGACAAGAGCCCCCATTAGCGGGGGTAGCACAGATACGCAGTATTTT | CASMTRAPISGGSTDTQYF | 19 | TRBV4-2 | TRBD2 | TRBJ2-3 | -
TGTGCCAGCAGCTTAGGACAGCCAGAGATCCAGTACTTC | CASSLGQPEIQYF | 13 | TRBV7-6 | - | TRBJ2-5 | -
TGCAGTGCGACTGACAGGGGGGACACTGAAGCTTTCTTT | CSATDRGDTEAFF | 13 | TRBV20-1 | TRBD1 | TRBJ1-1 | few
TGCGCCAGCAGCCGGGGACTAGCGATCGGGGAGCTGTTTTTT | CASSRGLAIGELFF | 14 | TRBV5-1 | TRBD2 | TRBJ2-2 | -
TGTGCCAGCCGAGGGGGGCAAGCTACGCAGTATTTT | CASRGGQATQYF | 12 | TRBV6-6 | - | TRBJ2-3 | many
TGTGCCTGGAGTGTACGCGGAACTCAGCCCCAGCATTTT | CAWSVRGTQPQHF | 13 | TRBV30 | - | TRBJ1-5 | -
TGTGCCAGCAGCCTCACGACCGGGGAGACCCAGTACTTC | CASSLTTGETQYF | 13 | TRBV9 | - | TRBJ2-5 | many
TGTGCCAGCAGGGGGGGGAGGGCGAACACCGGGGAGCTGTTTTTT | CASRGGRANTGELFF | 15 | TRBV7-2 | TRBD2 | TRBJ2-2 | many
TGTGCCAGCAGTTTGAGGGCGGGGGGGCTGGATACGCAGTATTTT | CASSLRAGGLDTQYF | 15 | TRBV12-3/TRBV12-4 | TRBD2 | TRBJ2-3 | -
TGTGCCAGCAGCCCCCTGGGGGTGGCCTACAATGAGCAGTTCTTC | CASSPLGVAYNEQFF | 15 | TRBV7-6 | - | TRBJ2-1 | many